This T cell receptor beta chain was identified in a study of cytomegalovirus exposure and HLA in healthy donors. Details on this clone: Its antigen is unidentified.

The PCR employed 60 Vbeta primers together with 13 Jbeta primers. The assay was immunoSEQ multiplex PCR, and TCRdb's table has in-frame clones only and misses some. This table holds about 130,000 clones, over 70% found once. Findings and caveats of the study: In a later analysis, DRB1 alleles had the most associated TCRs; HLA-C alleles the fewest. Association with HLA alleles at 0.05 false discovery rate was found for around 15,000 TCR beta sequences in a later analysis.

Specimen: PBMCs. The receptor was isolated from a woman aged 45-65 years in good health and CMV-seronegative.

CDR3 in amino acids: CASSVTGGPFNEQFF. Written as DNA, the CDR3 is TGTGCCAGCAGCGTAACGGGAGGTCCTTTCAATGAGCAGTTCTTC. This chain uses TRBV7-2 with TRBJ2-1, with 7 bases fitting TRBD2. V lost 5 bases and J lost 6; bases outside the gene matches: 10. The V gene's germline CDR1 is SGHTA and CDR2 FQGNSA. The CDR3 is 15 amino acids.